A single sample is the source of the 24 T cell receptor beta chains below, sequenced in a study of CD8 T cells in ankylosing spondylitis (dated by TCRdb to the late 2010s). Libraries were made using 5' RACE. The sequencer listed for this sample is Illumina HiSeq 2500. The public reads were quality trimmed at Q25 with fastp and then assembled into clones with MiXCR by TCRdb, keeping productive beta chains. CDR3 protein sequences are deduplicated, and each keeps its most common genes and DNA. For this sample there are 150,000 to 200,000 distinct CDR3 sequences; under 14% appear just once. Together, the top ten hold around 29% of the sample. Sequenced input: blood, either unsorted or a sorted T cell fraction (not recorded which). These receptors were collected from a male donor with ankylosing spondylitis or in good health (not recorded which).

The chain joins TRBV20-1 to TRBJ2-3; 8 bases line up with TRBD2. The germline V gene has CDR1 DFQATT and CDR2 SNEGSKA (reference sequence). The CDR3 consists of 12 residues. V shed 6 bases and J 11 bases; nucleotides not matched to a gene: 10. The CDR3 is CSAEPRTSRQYF. The DNA for the CDR3 is TGCAGTGCAGAACCCAGGACTAGCAGGCAGTATTTT.

This clonotype appeared many times. The rearrangement links TRBV27 to TRBJ2-1, with 11 bases lining up with TRBD2. This CDR3 comprises 18 residues. V was pared by 6 bases and J by 0 bases, with 10 bases of the junction left unmatched. Germline CDR1 and CDR2: MNHEY and SMNVEV (reference sequence). DNA of the CDR3: TGTGCCAGCAGGGAACTAGCGGGAGAGCCGAGCTCCTACAATGAGCAGTTCTTC. Its protein is CASRELAGEPSSYNEQFF.

This clonotype was detected a few times. The chain combines TRBV9 with TRBJ2-1; D unresolved. The CDR3 spans 14 residues. The V end was cut by 0 bases, the J end by 7 bases, with 11 bases between. Germline lookup yields CDR1 SGDLS and CDR2 YYNGEE. The DNA of the CDR3 is TGTGCCAGCAGCGTAGAGGCCCAGACTAATGAGCAGTTCTTC. The encoded protein is CASSVEAQTNEQFF. The full variable domain, completed using reference TRBV9 and TRBJ2-1, is DSGVTQTPKHLITATGQRVTLRCSPRSGDLSVYWYQQSLDQGLQFLIQYYNGEERAKGNILERFSAQQFPDLHSELNLSSLELGDSALYFCASSVEAQTNEQFFGPGTRLTVL.

At least ten counts were recorded for this clonotype. The V call is TRBV12-3 or TRBV12-4, the J call TRBJ1-5; 10 bases line up with TRBD1. V lost 3 bases and J lost 11; bases outside the gene matches: 1. The CDR3 has 12 residues. The CDR3 bases are TGTGCCAGCAGTTTGGGACAGGGGACCCAGCATTTT. This encodes CASSLGQGTQHF.

The gene calls are TRBV3-1 and TRBJ1-1, with D maybe TRBD1 (5 bases). V gave up 0 bases and J gave up 1 base, with 12 bases separating them. CDR3 length: 16 amino acids. Looked up from germline, CDR1 is LGHDT and CDR2 is YNNKEL (reference sequence). The CDR3 nucleotides read TGTGCCAGCAGCCAAGAGTTGGGGGGATGGAACACTGAAGCTTTCTTT. Its protein product is CASSQELGGWNTEAFF.

This clonotype showed up many times. The V call is TRBV18, the J call TRBJ2-1; possibly TRBD1 or TRBD2 for D (6 bases each). The length of the CDR3 is 12 residues. The V and J ends lost 5 bases and 6 bases respectively, with 8 bases between them. Germline-derived CDR1 and CDR2 are KGHSH and LQKENI. For the CDR3, the DNA is TGTGCCAGCTCAAGGGGGGCCAATGAGCAGTTCTTC. Encoded protein: CASSRGANEQFF.

At least ten counts were recorded for this clonotype. V usage is TRBV29-1 and J usage is TRBJ2-5; D ambiguous. Germline CDR1 and CDR2: SQVTM and ANQGSEA. The CDR3 sequence is 13 residues long. V lost 0 bases and J lost 4, with 9 bases in between. The chain's CDR3 is CSVEDPVGETQYF. The CDR3 nucleotides are TGCAGCGTTGAAGATCCGGTTGGAGAGACCCAGTACTTC.

This clonotype was seen a few times. The chain joins TRBV12-3 or TRBV12-4 to TRBJ2-2; TRBD1 agrees at 10 bases. V lost 5 bases to trimming and J lost 0 bases; unmatched junction nucleotides: 9. CDR3 length: 18 amino acids. The CDR3 loop is CASSLRQGAKTNTGELFF. DNA of the CDR3: TGTGCCAGCAGTCTTCGACAGGGGGCAAAGACGAACACCGGGGAGCTGTTTTTT.

This clonotype has more than one count but fewer than ten. The chain couples TRBV10-2 to TRBJ1-5; D is possibly TRBD1 (5 bases). Germline-derived CDR1 and CDR2 are WSHSY and SAAADI. The CDR3 is 15 residues long. V dropped 6 bases and J dropped 7 bases, with 19 bases sitting between them. CDR3 DNA sequence: TGCGCCAGCAGGGACCAAGACAGAAATGGCCAGCCCCAGCATTTT. Translated, it gives CASRDQDRNGQPQHF.

This clonotype was seen ten or more times. The V and J genes are TRBV3-1 and TRBJ1-2; TRBD1 might be the D (5 bases). Trimming took 1 base from V and 6 from J, leaving 9 bases between them. This CDR3 spans 13 amino acids. The germline CDR1 and CDR2 sequences are LGHDT and YNNKEL (reference sequence). Written as DNA, the CDR3 is TGTGCCAGCAGCCAAGGGCAGGGTGATGGCTACACCTTC. This codes for CASSQGQGDGYTF.

Details on this clonotype: Possible read error: a much larger clone is one base away. The genes are TRBV28 and TRBJ1-5; 9 bases are shared with TRBD1. Germline V gives CDR1 MDHEN, CDR2 SYDVKM. The junction had 14 bases not matched to a gene; V was cut back by 6 bases and J by 11 bases. CDR3 size: 15 residues. The CDR3 DNA reads TGTGCCAGCAGCCCCTGGACAGGGGCGAGGCAGTCCCAGCATTTT. Translated, it gives CASSPWTGARQSQHF.

This clonotype has at least ten counts. The CDR3 DNA sequence: TGTGCCAGCACCCGGACAGACCCTATGAATGAGCAGTTCTTC. Amino acids: CASTRTDPMNEQFF. This chain joins TRBV27 and TRBJ2-1, with a weak D call TRBD1 (6 bases). The CDR3 totals 14 residues. Germline assignment: CDR1 MNHEY and CDR2 SMNVEV (reference sequence). The ends were cut back, 7 bases at V and 7 bases at J, with 17 bases in the middle.

The J gene is TRBJ2-2, the V gene TRBV3-1; 10 nucleotides agree with TRBD1. The CDR3 loop spans 16 amino acids. The V and J ends lost 2 bases and 4 bases, in that order; junction bases with no gene match: 4. CDR1 and CDR2 from the germline V gene are LGHDT and YNNKEL (reference sequence). The CDR3 DNA reads as TGTGCCAGCAGCCAACGACAGGGGGCGACCACCGGGGAGCTGTTTTTT. Protein: CASSQRQGATTGELFF.

This clonotype was recorded a few times. The chain has TRBV19 and TRBJ1-1; D uncertain. Germline V gives CDR1 LNHDA, CDR2 SQIVND (reference sequence). The germline V and J ends were trimmed by 1 base and 6 bases, with 15 bases remaining between them. The CDR3 runs to 15 residues. This CDR3 is CASSIGSQGLAEAFF. The CDR3 bases are TGTGCCAGTAGTATAGGAAGCCAAGGGCTGGCTGAAGCTTTCTTT.

This clonotype was observed at least ten times. The V and J genes are TRBV6-1 and TRBJ2-1, with D uncertain. V was trimmed by 6 bases and J by 0 bases, leaving 9 bases between them. Germline-derived CDR1 and CDR2 are MNHNS and SASEGT. This CDR3 has 14 amino acids. The CDR3 sequence is CASSRPSSYNEQFF. The CDR3 DNA sequence: TGTGCCAGCAGCCGACCCAGCTCCTACAATGAGCAGTTCTTC.

There are many counts of this clonotype. CDR3 amino acids: CASSSHLMNTEAFF. The CDR3 DNA reads as TGTGCCAGCAGTTCCCACCTTATGAACACTGAAGCTTTCTTT. The chain combines TRBV6-5 with TRBJ1-1, with no clear D. Germline CDR1 is MNHEY and CDR2 is SVGAGI. Trimming removed 4 bases from V and 0 bases from J, with 9 bases in between. The CDR3 covers 14 residues.

This clonotype showed up many times. The chain carries TRBV29-1 and TRBJ2-7; 8 bases fit TRBD2. The CDR3 consists of 12 residues. Germline trimming cut 7 bases from V and 3 bases from J; bases unmatched to any gene: 5. CDR1 SQVTM and CDR2 ANQGSEA come from the germline V gene. This CDR3 reads CSAGGVNYEQYF. CDR3 bases: TGCAGCGCCGGGGGGGTAAACTACGAGCAGTACTTC.

This clonotype has a count of ten or more. The rearrangement links TRBV14 to TRBJ2-5; either TRBD1 or TRBD2 may fit D (5 bases each). V shed 4 bases and J shed 5 bases, with 23 bases lying between them. Germline assignment: CDR1 SGHDN and CDR2 FVKESK. The CDR3 consists of 17 residues. CDR3 nucleotides: TGTGCCAGCAGCCCTACAGCATCGGGCCCATGGGGGGAGACCCAGTACTTC. Translation gives CASSPTASGPWGETQYF. Together with reference TRBV14 and TRBJ2-5, the CDR3 gives the full variable domain: EAGVTQFPSHSVIEKGQTVTLRCDPISGHDNLYWYRRVMGKEIKFLLHFVKESKQDESGMPNNRFLAERTGGTYSTLKVQPAELEDSGVYFCASSPTASGPWGETQYFGPGTRLLVL.

This clonotype appeared a few times. The rearrangement links TRBV6-1 to TRBJ2-7; D not certain. The CDR3 extends over 11 amino acids. V dropped 3 bases and J dropped 4 bases, with 4 bases sitting between them. Germline CDR1 reads MNHNS; CDR2 reads SASEGT. Here the CDR3 DNA reads TGTGCCAGCAGTGACTGGTACGAGCAGTACTTC. It encodes CASSDWYEQYF.

The chain carries TRBV6-2 or TRBV6-3 and TRBJ2-2; tentatively, D is TRBD2 (6 bases). V was cut by 6 bases and J by 4 bases, with 15 bases left in between. Germline-derived CDR1 and CDR2 are MNHEY and SVGEGT. This CDR3 is built from 15 residues. The CDR3 DNA sequence: TGTGCCAGCAGCAAACTTAGCGGACCCACCGGGGAGCTGTTTTTT. Protein sequence: CASSKLSGPTGELFF.

This clonotype has a count of ten or more. This chain links TRBV29-1 with TRBJ2-1, with TRBD2 as a possible D gene (6 bases). Germline values: CDR1 SQVTM, CDR2 ANQGSEA. V lost 0 bases to trimming and J lost 5 bases, with 14 bases between them. The CDR3 runs 15 residues. In DNA form, the CDR3 reads TGCAGCGTTGAAGATCCAGCGGGTAACGACAATGAGCAGTTCTTC. It codes for CSVEDPAGNDNEQFF.

The rearrangement uses TRBV12-3 or TRBV12-4 and TRBJ2-3; TRBD2 is a possible D gene (6 bases). V was clipped by 3 bases and J by 1 base, with 11 bases between them. This CDR3 spans 15 amino acids. The CDR3 DNA is TGTGCCAGCAGTTTTGGAGGGGCCCGCACAGATACGCAGTATTTT. This codes for CASSFGGARTDTQYF.

This clonotype was counted at least ten times. The V and J genes are TRBV18 and TRBJ2-7; 7 nucleotides agree with TRBD1. Per the germline V gene, CDR1 is KGHSH and CDR2 is LQKENI. V shed 3 bases, J shed 5 bases, and the junction held 7 bases outside the gene matches. The CDR3 has 14 residues. CDR3 region: CASSPLRDSNEQYF. The CDR3 DNA reads TGTGCCAGCTCACCCCTCCGGGACAGCAACGAGCAGTACTTC.

There are many counts of this clonotype. The CDR3 bases are TGTGCCAGCAGTTCCCGGACGAGCCAAGAGACCCAGTACTTC. It encodes CASSSRTSQETQYF. The chain combines TRBV12-3 or TRBV12-4 with TRBJ2-5; D is ambiguous. This CDR3 has 14 residues. The ends were cut back, 4 bases at V and 1 base at J, with 10 bases in the middle.